This T cell receptor (beta chain) was sequenced in a study of molecular identifiers for immune sequencing clone quantification. The CDR3 totals 17 residues. Losses at the gene ends were 2 bases for V and 7 bases for J; bases not matched to a gene: 7. Germline V gives CDR1 KGHDR, CDR2 SFDVKD. MiXCR, applied by TCRdb to the PCR reads, yields one record per CDR3 protein. The profile shows about half a million distinct CDR3 sequences, about a fifth of them singletons. The sequenced sample was naive CD8+ T cells from blood, with Jurkat cell RNA spiked in. Subset noted: FACS-sorted CD8+CD4-CCR7+CD45RA+ naive T cells. The J gene is TRBJ2-1, the V gene TRBV24-1; 13 nucleotides agree with TRBD2. This TCR derives from a human donor in good health. Some libraries in this study had Jurkat cell RNA spiked in. The CDR3 region has the DNA TGTGCCACCAGTGATTACACCGGGACTAGCGGGATTAATGAGCAGTTCTTC. Translation gives CATSDYTGTSGINEQFF.